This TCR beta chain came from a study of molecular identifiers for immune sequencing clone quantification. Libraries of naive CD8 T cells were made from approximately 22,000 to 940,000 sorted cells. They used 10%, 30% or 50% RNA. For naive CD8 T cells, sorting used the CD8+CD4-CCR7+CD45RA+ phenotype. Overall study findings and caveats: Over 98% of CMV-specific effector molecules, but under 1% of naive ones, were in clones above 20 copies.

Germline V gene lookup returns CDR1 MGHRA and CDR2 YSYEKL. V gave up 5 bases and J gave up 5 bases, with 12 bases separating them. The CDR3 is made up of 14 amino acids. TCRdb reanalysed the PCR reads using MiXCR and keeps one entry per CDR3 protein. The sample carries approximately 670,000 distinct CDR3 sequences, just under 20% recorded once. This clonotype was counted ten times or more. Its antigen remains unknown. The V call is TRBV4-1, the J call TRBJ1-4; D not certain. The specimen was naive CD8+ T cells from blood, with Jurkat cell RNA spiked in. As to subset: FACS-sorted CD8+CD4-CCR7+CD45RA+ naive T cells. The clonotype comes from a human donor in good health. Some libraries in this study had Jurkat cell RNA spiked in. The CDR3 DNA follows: TGCGCCAGCAGCTGGGCCCCGAGGAATGAAAAACTGTTTTTT. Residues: CASSWAPRNEKLFF.